The 2 T cell receptor beta chains below come from one sample, sequenced in a study of T cells in Graves' hyperthyroidism and ophthalmopathy. Amplification of TCR beta CDR3 regions used RNA as the template. Initially, a first-round RT-PCR of the TCR CDR3 employed the HTBI primer set. TCRdb called the multiplex PCR reads again in MiXCR, with one record for every CDR3 protein. The data hold hundreds of thousands of distinct CDR3 sequences, with about 15% observed a single time. The sequenced sample was blood. The source is a man younger than 35 with Graves' ophthalmopathy.

This clonotype was observed a few times. The chain links TRBV19 to TRBJ1-1; no firm D call. Germline V gene sequence: CDR1 LNHDA, CDR2 SQIVND (reference sequence). The CDR3 has 13 amino acids. V lost 3 bases and J 1 base, leaving 6 bases between the germline ends. The CDR3 DNA reads TGTGCCAGTAGTATCCGGCAGAACACTGAAGCTTTCTTT. Protein sequence: CASSIRQNTEAFF.

This clonotype was observed many times. In DNA form, the CDR3 reads TGTGCCAGCAGCTTACTCTTTAACGGAAAAGAGACCCAGTACTTC. It codes for CASSLLFNGKETQYF. J is TRBJ2-5 and V is TRBV7-9; D gene uncertain. Germline values: CDR1 SEHNR, CDR2 FQNEAQ (reference sequence). Trimming stripped 2 bases from V and 3 bases from J, with 13 bases between. The CDR3 contains 15 residues.